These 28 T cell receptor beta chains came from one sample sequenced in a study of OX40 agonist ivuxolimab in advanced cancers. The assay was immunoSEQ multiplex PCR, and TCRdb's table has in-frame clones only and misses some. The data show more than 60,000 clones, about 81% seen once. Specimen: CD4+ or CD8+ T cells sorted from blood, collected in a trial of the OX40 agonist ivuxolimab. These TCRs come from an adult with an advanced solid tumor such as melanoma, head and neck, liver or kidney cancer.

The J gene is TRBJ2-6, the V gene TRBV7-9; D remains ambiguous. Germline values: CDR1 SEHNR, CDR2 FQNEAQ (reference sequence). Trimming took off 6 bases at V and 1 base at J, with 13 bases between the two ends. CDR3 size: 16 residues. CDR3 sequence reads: CASSRYVGSGANVLTF. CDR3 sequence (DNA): TGTGCCAGCAGTCGTTACGTGGGTTCTGGGGCCAACGTCCTGACTTTC.

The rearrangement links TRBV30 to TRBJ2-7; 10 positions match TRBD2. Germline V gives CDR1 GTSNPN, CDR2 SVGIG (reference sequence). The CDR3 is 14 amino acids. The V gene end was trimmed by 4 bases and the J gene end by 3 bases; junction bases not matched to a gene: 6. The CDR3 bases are TGTGCCTGGAAAACTAGCGGGGTAGTCTACGAGCAGTACTTC. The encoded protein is CAWKTSGVVYEQYF.

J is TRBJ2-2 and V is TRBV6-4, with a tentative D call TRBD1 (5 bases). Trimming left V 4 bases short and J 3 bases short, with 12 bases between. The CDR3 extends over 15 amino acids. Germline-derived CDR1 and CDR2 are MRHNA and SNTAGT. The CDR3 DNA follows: TGTGCCAGCAGTGCGGCAGGGTGGGACACCGGGGAGCTGTTTTTT. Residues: CASSAAGWDTGELFF.

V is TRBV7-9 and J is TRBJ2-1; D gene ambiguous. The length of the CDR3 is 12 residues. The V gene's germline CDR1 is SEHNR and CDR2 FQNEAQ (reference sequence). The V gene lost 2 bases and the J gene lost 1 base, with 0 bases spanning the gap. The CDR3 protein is CASSLSYNEQFF. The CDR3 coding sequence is TGTGCCAGCAGCTTATCCTACAATGAGCAGTTCTTC.

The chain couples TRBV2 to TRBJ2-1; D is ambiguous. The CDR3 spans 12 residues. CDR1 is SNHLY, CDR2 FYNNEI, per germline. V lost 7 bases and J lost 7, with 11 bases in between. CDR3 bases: TGTGCCAGCAAGGGTTTTGGGAATGAGCAGTTCTTC. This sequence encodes CASKGFGNEQFF.

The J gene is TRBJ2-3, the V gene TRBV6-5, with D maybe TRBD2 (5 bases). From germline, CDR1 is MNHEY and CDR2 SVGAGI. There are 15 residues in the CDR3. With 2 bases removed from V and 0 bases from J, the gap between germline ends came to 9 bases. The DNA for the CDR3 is TGTGCCAGCAGTTACGAGCGGTCTAGCACAGATACGCAGTATTTT. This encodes CASSYERSSTDTQYF.

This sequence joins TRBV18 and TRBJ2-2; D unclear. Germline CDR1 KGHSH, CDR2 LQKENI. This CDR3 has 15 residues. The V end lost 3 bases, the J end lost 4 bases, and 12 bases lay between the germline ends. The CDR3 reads CASSPPSGSTGELFF. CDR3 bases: TGTGCCAGCTCACCGCCCTCCGGATCCACCGGGGAGCTGTTTTTT.

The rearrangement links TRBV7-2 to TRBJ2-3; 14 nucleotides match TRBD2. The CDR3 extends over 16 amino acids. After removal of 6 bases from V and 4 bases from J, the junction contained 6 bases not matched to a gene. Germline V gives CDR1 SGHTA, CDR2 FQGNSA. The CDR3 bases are TGTGCCAGCAGGACTAGCGGGAGGGCCGTGGCAGATACGCAGTATTTT. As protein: CASRTSGRAVADTQYF. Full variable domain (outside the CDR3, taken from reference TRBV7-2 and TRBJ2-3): GAGVSQSPSNKVTEKGKDVELRCDPISGHTALYWYRQSLGQGLEFLIYFQGNSAPDKSGLPSDRFSAERTGGSVSTLTIQRTQQEDSAVYLCASRTSGRAVADTQYFGPGTRLTVL.

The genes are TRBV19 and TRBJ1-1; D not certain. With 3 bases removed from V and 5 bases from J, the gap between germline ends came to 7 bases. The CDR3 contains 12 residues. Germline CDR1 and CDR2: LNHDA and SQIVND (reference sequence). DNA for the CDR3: TGTGCCAGTAGTATGCCCGGGACTGAAGCTTTCTTT. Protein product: CASSMPGTEAFF.

CDR3: CASSLGPETEETQYF. Written as DNA, the CDR3 is TGTGCCAGCAGCTTAGGGCCAGAGACCGAAGAGACCCAGTACTTC. The chain is built from TRBV7-8 and TRBJ2-5; D unclear. This CDR3 contains 15 residues. Trimming took 1 base from V and 3 from J, leaving 12 bases between them. Germline CDR1 SGHVS, CDR2 FQNEAQ.

In DNA, the CDR3 is TGTGCCATCAGTGAGTCCCGGGACAGGGGAGGCAAAGCTTTCTTT. It specifies CAISESRDRGGKAFF. This rearrangement joins TRBV10-3 to TRBJ1-1, with 10 bases lining up with TRBD1. This CDR3 contains 15 residues. V gave up 0 bases and J gave up 9 bases; unmatched junction bases: 7. Looked up from germline, CDR1 is ENHRY and CDR2 is SYGVKD.

The DNA for the CDR3 is TGTGCCAGCAGCTCCCAGGGTTCAACCGCTGAAGCTTTCTTT. Protein product: CASSSQGSTAEAFF. The V gene is TRBV7-3, the J gene TRBJ1-1; D is perhaps TRBD1 (5 bases). Germline assignment: CDR1 SGHTA and CDR2 FQGTGA. Trimming removed 4 bases at V and 6 bases at J, with 15 bases between. CDR3 length equals 14 residues.

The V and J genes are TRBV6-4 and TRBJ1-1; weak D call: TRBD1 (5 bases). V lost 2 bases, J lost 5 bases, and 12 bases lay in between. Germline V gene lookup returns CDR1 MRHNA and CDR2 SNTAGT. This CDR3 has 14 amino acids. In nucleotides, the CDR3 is TGTGCCAGCAGTGACCGTGACAGAGCGACTGAAGCTTTCTTT. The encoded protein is CASSDRDRATEAFF.

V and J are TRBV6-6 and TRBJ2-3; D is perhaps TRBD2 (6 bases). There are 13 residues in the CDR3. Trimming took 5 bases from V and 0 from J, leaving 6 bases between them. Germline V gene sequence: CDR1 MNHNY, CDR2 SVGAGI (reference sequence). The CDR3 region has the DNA TGTGCCAGCAGTAGCGGGAGCACAGATACGCAGTATTTT. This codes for CASSSGSTDTQYF.

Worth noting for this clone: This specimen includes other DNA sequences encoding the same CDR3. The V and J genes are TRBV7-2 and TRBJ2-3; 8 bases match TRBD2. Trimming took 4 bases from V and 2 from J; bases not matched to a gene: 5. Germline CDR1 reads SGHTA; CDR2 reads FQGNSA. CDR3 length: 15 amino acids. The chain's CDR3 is CASSSLAGITDTQYF. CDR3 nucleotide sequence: TGTGCCAGCAGCTCTTTAGCGGGAATCACAGATACGCAGTATTTT.

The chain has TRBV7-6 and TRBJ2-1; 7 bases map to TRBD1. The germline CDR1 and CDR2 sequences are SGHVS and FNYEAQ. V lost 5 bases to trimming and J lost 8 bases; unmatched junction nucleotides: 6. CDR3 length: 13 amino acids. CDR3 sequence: CASSDRVSYEQFF. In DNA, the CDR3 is TGTGCCAGCAGCGACAGGGTATCTTATGAGCAGTTCTTC.

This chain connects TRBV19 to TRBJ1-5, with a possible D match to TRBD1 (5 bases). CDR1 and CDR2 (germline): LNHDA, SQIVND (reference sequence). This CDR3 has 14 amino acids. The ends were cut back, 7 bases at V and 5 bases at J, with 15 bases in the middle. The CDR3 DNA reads TGTGCCAGTACCCCGAAGGACACCTATCAGCCCCAGCATTTT. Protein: CASTPKDTYQPQHF. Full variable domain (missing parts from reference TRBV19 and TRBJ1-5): DGGITQSPKYLFRKEGQNVTLSCEQNLNHDAMYWYRQDPGQGLRLIYYSQIVNDFQKGDIAEGYSVSREKKESFPLTVTSAQKNPTAFYLCASTPKDTYQPQHFGDGTRLSIL.

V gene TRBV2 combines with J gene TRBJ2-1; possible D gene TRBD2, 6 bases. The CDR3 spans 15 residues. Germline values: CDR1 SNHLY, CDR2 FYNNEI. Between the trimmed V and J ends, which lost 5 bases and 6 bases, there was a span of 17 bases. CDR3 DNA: TGTGCCAGCAGTCCCCTGGAGGGAGGCTTCAATGAGCAGTTCTTC. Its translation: CASSPLEGGFNEQFF.

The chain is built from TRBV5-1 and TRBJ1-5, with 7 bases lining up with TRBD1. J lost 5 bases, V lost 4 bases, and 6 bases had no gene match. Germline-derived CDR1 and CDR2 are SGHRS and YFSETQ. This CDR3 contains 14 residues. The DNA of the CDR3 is TGCGCCAGCAGCCAGGACAGGCCCGATCAGCCCCAGCATTTT. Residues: CASSQDRPDQPQHF.

This CDR3 is CASSHQGRKTEAFF. The CDR3 coding sequence is TGCGCCAGCAGCCATCAGGGGAGAAAGACTGAAGCTTTCTTT. The chain uses TRBV4-1 and TRBJ1-1; the D gene is possibly TRBD1 (6 bases). The CDR3 is made up of 14 amino acids. Germline V CDR1 and CDR2: MGHRA, YSYEKL. V lost 3 bases to trimming and J lost 5 bases, with 13 bases between them.

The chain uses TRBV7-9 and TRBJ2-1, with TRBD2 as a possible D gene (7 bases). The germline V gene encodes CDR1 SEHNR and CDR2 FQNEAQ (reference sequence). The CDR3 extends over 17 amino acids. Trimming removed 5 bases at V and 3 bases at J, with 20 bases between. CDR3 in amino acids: CASSALGGGGSYNEQFF. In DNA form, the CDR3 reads TGTGCCAGCAGCGCCCTGGGGGGGGGCGGGAGCTACAATGAGCAGTTCTTC.

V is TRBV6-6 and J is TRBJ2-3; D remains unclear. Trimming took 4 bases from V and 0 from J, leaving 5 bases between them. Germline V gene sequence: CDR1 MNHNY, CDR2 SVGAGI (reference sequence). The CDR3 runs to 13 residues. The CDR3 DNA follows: TGTGCCAGCAGTTGGGGTAGCACAGATACGCAGTATTTT. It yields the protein CASSWGSTDTQYF.

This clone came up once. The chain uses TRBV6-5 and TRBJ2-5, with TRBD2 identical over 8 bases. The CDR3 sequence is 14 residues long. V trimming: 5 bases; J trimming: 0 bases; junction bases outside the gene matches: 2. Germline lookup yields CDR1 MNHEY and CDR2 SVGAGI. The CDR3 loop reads CASSRGGYQETQYF. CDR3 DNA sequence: TGTGCCAGCAGTCGGGGGGGTTACCAAGAGACCCAGTACTTC.

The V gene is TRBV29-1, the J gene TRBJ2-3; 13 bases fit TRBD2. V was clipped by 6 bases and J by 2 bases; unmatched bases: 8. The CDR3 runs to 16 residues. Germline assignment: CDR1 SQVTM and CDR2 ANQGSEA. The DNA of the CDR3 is TGCAGCGTGACCGGGACTAGCGGGAAGACCACAGATACGCAGTATTTT. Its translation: CSVTGTSGKTTDTQYF.

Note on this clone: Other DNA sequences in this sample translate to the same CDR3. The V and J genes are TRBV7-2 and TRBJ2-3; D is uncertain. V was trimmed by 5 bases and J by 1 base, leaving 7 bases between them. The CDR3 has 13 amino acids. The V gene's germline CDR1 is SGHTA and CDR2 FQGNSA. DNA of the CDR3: TGTGCCAGCAGCCCAGATCGCACAGATACGCAGTATTTT. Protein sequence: CASSPDRTDTQYF.

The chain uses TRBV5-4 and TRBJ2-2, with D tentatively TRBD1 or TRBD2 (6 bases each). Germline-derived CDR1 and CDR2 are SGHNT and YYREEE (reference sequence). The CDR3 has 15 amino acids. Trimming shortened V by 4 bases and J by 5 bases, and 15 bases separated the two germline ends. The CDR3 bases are TGTGCCAGCAGCCCCGGGGGCGAGAGAACCGGGGAGCTGTTTTTT. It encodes CASSPGGERTGELFF.

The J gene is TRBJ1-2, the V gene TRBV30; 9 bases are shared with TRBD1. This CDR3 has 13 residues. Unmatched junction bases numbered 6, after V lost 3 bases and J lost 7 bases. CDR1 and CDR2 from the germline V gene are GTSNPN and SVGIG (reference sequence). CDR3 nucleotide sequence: TGTGCCTGGAGCGCCGGGACAGGGACTGGCTACACCTTC. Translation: CAWSAGTGTGYTF. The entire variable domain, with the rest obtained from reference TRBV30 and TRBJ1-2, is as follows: SQTIHQWPATLVQPVGSPLSLECTVEGTSNPNLYWYRQAAGRGLQLLFYSVGIGQISSEVPQNLSASRPQDRQFILSSKKLLLSDSGFYLCAWSAGTGTGYTFGSGTRLTVV.

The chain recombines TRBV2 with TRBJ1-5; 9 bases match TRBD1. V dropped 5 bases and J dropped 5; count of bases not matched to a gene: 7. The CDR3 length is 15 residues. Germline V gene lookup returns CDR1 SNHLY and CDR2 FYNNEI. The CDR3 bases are TGTGCCAGCAGTACCCCGGGACAGGGATATCAGCCCCAGCATTTT. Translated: CASSTPGQGYQPQHF.